Each of the 2 T cell receptor beta chains below was sequenced from the same sample in a study of blood T cells in healthy people across ages. Sample-barcoded 5' priming and a J-beta primer mix drove a second PCR of about 7 to 11 cycles. TCRdb reprocessed the 5' RACE reads with MiXCR, giving one entry per CDR3 protein. The data show 1.5 million to 2 million distinct CDR3 sequences, 49% seen once. Specimen: blood. These receptors originate from a middle-aged woman in good health.

The chain recombines TRBV27 with TRBJ1-4, with D unclear. In germline, CDR1 is MNHEY, CDR2 SMNVEV (reference sequence). The CDR3 contains 13 residues. With 4 bases removed from V and 4 bases from J, the gap between germline ends came to 7 bases. The CDR3 region has the DNA TGTGCCAGCAGTTCCGACAATAATGAAAAACTGTTTTTT. Its protein product is CASSSDNNEKLFF.

V usage is TRBV25-1 and J usage is TRBJ2-7; 11 bases are a match to TRBD2. This CDR3 is 13 amino acids long. V shed 7 bases and J 3 bases; nucleotides not matched to a gene: 2. CDR1 MGHDK and CDR2 SYGVNS come from the germline V gene. For the CDR3, the DNA is TGTGCCAGCACCCTAGCGGGAGGCTACGAGCAGTACTTC. Encoded protein: CASTLAGGYEQYF.